This T cell receptor beta chain was sequenced for a study of T-cell reconstitution after alpha-beta-depleted transplantation in children. Preparing the TCRbeta library involved the use of unique molecular identifiers. One entry per CDR3 protein results from TCRdb running MiXCR on the PCR reads. Of 700,000 to 850,000 distinct CDR3 sequences in the sample, about 16% are singletons; the top ten hold around 5.3%. Overall study results and limits: Some patients owed their high day-60 TCRbeta diversity to surviving recipient T cells and thymic progenitors. Approximately two months post-transplant, alpha-beta T cells reportedly originated from several hundred expanded graft clones. T-cell numbers and diversity, one year after transplant, stemmed largely from T cells that were newly produced.

This CDR3 region has 15 residues. With 4 bases removed from V and 1 base from J, the gap between germline ends came to 13 bases. Germline-derived CDR1 and CDR2 are SGDLS and YYNGEE. Concerning this clonotype itself: The antigen is undetermined.

Sequencing used PBMCs, mostly from graft donor cells, obtained 360 days after TCRalphabeta/CD19-depleted stem cell transplant. The genes are TRBV9 and TRBJ2-3; D unresolved. The clonotype comes from a male patient under 18 who had a stem cell transplant for acute lymphoblastic leukemia, so the T cells may come from the graft donor. CDR3 protein: CASSPRATGTDTQYF. In nucleotides, the CDR3 is TGTGCCAGCAGCCCAAGAGCAACAGGCACAGATACGCAGTATTTT.